This is a list of T cell receptor beta chains from one sample in a study of blood T cells in healthy people across ages. Each CDR3 protein is one row after TCRdb ran MiXCR on the 5' RACE reads. The sample yields 1,100,000 or so distinct CDR3 sequences, more than 35% seen once. Sequencing was done on a sample of blood. These receptors were collected from a woman in her sixties or seventies in good health. The CDR3 runs from the conserved cysteine through the conserved F or W.

j_call: TRBJ2-1
cdr3_length: 15
v_call: TRBV20-1
cdr3_aa: CSASGRAFSYNEQFF

j_call: TRBJ1-2
cdr3_length: 20
v_call: TRBV5-1
cdr3_aa: CASSGRRTVGEGELNYGYTF

j_call: TRBJ2-7
cdr3_length: 12
v_call: TRBV10-2
cdr3_aa: CASSETAGEQYF

j_call: TRBJ1-4
cdr3_length: 14
v_call: TRBV7-8
cdr3_aa: CASGAETGGEKLFF

j_call: TRBJ2-3
cdr3_length: 15
v_call: TRBV6-1
cdr3_aa: CASSARAGIADTQYF

j_call: TRBJ1-2
cdr3_length: 15
v_call: TRBV20-1
cdr3_aa: CSADPPTGVFYGYTF

j_call: TRBJ1-2
cdr3_length: 14
v_call: TRBV7-9
cdr3_aa: CASSLAAGIYGYTF

j_call: TRBJ2-6
cdr3_length: 16
v_call: TRBV19
cdr3_aa: CASSIDFGPGANVLTF

j_call: TRBJ1-1
cdr3_length: 15
v_call: TRBV25-1
cdr3_aa: CASSVLDNANTEAFF

j_call: TRBJ2-5
cdr3_length: 15
v_call: TRBV15
cdr3_aa: CATSRVGGTGETQYF

j_call: TRBJ2-1
cdr3_length: 17
v_call: TRBV27
cdr3_aa: CASSSAPTSGIGTEQFF

j_call: TRBJ1-2
cdr3_length: 14
v_call: TRBV6-5
cdr3_aa: CASRETGGGFGYTF

j_call: TRBJ2-4
cdr3_length: 15
v_call: TRBV6-5
cdr3_aa: CASRPTSGRRDIQYF

j_call: TRBJ1-1
cdr3_length: 13
v_call: TRBV29-1
cdr3_aa: CSVEPALNTEAFF

j_call: TRBJ2-3
cdr3_length: 20
v_call: TRBV4-2
cdr3_aa: CASSRRSGTSGRWGTDTQYF

j_call: TRBJ1-1
cdr3_length: 14
v_call: TRBV7-2
cdr3_aa: CASSLNWVNTEAFF

j_call: .
cdr3_length: 20
v_call: TRBV25-1
cdr3_aa: CASSPSVGRPGLAGYNEQYF

j_call: .
cdr3_length: 13
v_call: TRBV27
cdr3_aa: CASPHGRVNEQYF

j_call: TRBJ2-3
cdr3_length: 15
v_call: TRBV28
cdr3_aa: CASSWRSGVTDTQYF

j_call: TRBJ2-7
cdr3_length: 13
v_call: TRBV15
cdr3_aa: CATSRQGGNEQYF

j_call: TRBJ2-3
cdr3_length: 16
v_call: TRBV12-3/TRBV12-4
cdr3_aa: CASRESRTGHTDTQYF

j_call: TRBJ2-5
cdr3_length: 12
v_call: TRBV15
cdr3_aa: CATSYLGGEQYF

j_call: TRBJ2-7
cdr3_length: 16
v_call: TRBV27
cdr3_aa: CASSRPSGIGTYEQYF

j_call: TRBJ2-3
cdr3_length: 14
v_call: TRBV19
cdr3_aa: CARNVSGRTDTQYF

j_call: TRBJ1-1
cdr3_length: 14
v_call: TRBV20-1
cdr3_aa: CSARGQGVNTEAFF

j_call: TRBJ1-2
cdr3_length: 13
v_call: TRBV7-2
cdr3_aa: CASSSQINYGYTF

j_call: TRBJ2-5
cdr3_length: 13
v_call: TRBV20-1
cdr3_aa: CSASGGYQETQYF

j_call: TRBJ2-3
cdr3_length: 15
v_call: TRBV6-5
cdr3_aa: CASSMGPRGTDTQYF

j_call: TRBJ2-1
cdr3_length: 20
v_call: TRBV7-6
cdr3_aa: CASSSGRLAGRTTSYNEQFF

j_call: TRBJ2-5
cdr3_length: 15
v_call: TRBV27
cdr3_aa: CASRILVASQETQYF

j_call: TRBJ1-1
cdr3_length: 13
v_call: TRBV6-2/TRBV6-3
cdr3_aa: CATLGNWDTEAFF

j_call: TRBJ1-4
cdr3_length: 14
v_call: TRBV20-1
cdr3_aa: CSARGREGTRKLFF

j_call: TRBJ2-1
cdr3_length: 13
v_call: TRBV12-3/TRBV12-4
cdr3_aa: CASSPTQGHEQFF

j_call: .
cdr3_length: 13
v_call: TRBV9
cdr3_aa: CASSVAIQETQYF

j_call: TRBJ2-7
cdr3_length: 17
v_call: TRBV7-8
cdr3_aa: CASSSSSGTGVAEPQYF

j_call: TRBJ2-1
cdr3_length: 16
v_call: TRBV7-2
cdr3_aa: CASTLGWRSSYNEQFF

j_call: TRBJ2-7
cdr3_length: 14
v_call: TRBV20-1
cdr3_aa: CSARLAGGPWEQYF

j_call: TRBJ2-7
cdr3_length: 15
v_call: TRBV11-2
cdr3_aa: CASSLGRESGYEQYF

j_call: TRBJ2-7
cdr3_length: 12
v_call: TRBV30
cdr3_aa: CAWRHGGNEQYF

j_call: TRBJ2-3
cdr3_length: 15
v_call: TRBV3-1
cdr3_aa: CASSQPPSGADTQYF

j_call: TRBJ1-6
cdr3_length: 15
v_call: TRBV25-1
cdr3_aa: CASSERQSESSPLHF

j_call: TRBJ1-1
cdr3_length: 15
v_call: TRBV12-3/TRBV12-4
cdr3_aa: CASSFARVGNTEAFF

j_call: TRBJ2-3
cdr3_length: 13
v_call: TRBV29-1
cdr3_aa: CSVTGRGTDTQYF

j_call: TRBJ2-5
cdr3_length: 16
v_call: TRBV29-1
cdr3_aa: CSVWTLGARLGETQYF

j_call: TRBJ2-7
cdr3_length: 16
v_call: TRBV2
cdr3_aa: CASSEHQQLYTYEQYF

j_call: TRBJ1-2
cdr3_length: 13
v_call: TRBV27
cdr3_aa: CASSSFGQIGYTF

j_call: TRBJ2-5
cdr3_length: 13
v_call: TRBV2
cdr3_aa: CASSEDDWLEQYF

j_call: TRBJ2-1
cdr3_length: 12
v_call: TRBV11-2
cdr3_aa: CASTLAHNEQFF

j_call: TRBJ2-1
cdr3_length: 17
v_call: TRBV12-3/TRBV12-4
cdr3_aa: CASRILAPQLIIHEQFF

j_call: TRBJ2-5
cdr3_length: 14
v_call: TRBV7-8
cdr3_aa: CASTTGGLQETQYF

j_call: TRBJ2-5
cdr3_length: 15
v_call: TRBV7-8
cdr3_aa: CASSLVPGRQETQYF

j_call: TRBJ1-5
cdr3_length: 15
v_call: TRBV12-3/TRBV12-4
cdr3_aa: CASSPPWESNQPQHF

j_call: TRBJ2-7
cdr3_length: 18
v_call: TRBV3-1
cdr3_aa: CASSQPQDAGTYSYEQYF

j_call: TRBJ2-1
cdr3_length: 14
v_call: TRBV6-2/TRBV6-3
cdr3_aa: CASRPSGAYNEQFF

j_call: TRBJ2-7
cdr3_length: 14
v_call: TRBV28
cdr3_aa: CASSLRQGRYEQYF

j_call: TRBJ1-1
cdr3_length: 12
v_call: TRBV20-1
cdr3_aa: CSASESRREAFF